The 25 T cell receptor beta chains presented below share a single source sample, sequenced in a study of T cells in Graves' hyperthyroidism and ophthalmopathy. Amplification yielded TCR beta CDR3 regions, with RNA transcripts as the source. The TCR CDR3 was amplified in a first-round RT-PCR using the HTBI primer set. TCRdb itself ran the multiplex PCR reads through MiXCR, one entry per CDR3 protein. The data contain 360,000 or so distinct CDR3 sequences, roughly 15% of them seen just once; the ten biggest clones take up approximately 19%. Specimen: blood. Every receptor here comes from a woman in her fifties or sixties with Graves' ophthalmopathy.

There are many counts of this clonotype. The rearrangement joins TRBV6-1 to TRBJ1-5, with D unclear. The CDR3 has 17 residues. Per germline, CDR1 MNHNS and CDR2 SASEGT. Trimming took off 4 bases at V and 6 bases at J, with 22 bases between the two ends. CDR3 sequence (DNA): TGTGCCAGCAGTGGTGGACTTCTAGCCCTAGGTGGTCAGCCCCAGCATTTT. It encodes CASSGGLLALGGQPQHF.

The V call is TRBV6-6, the J call TRBJ2-7; tentatively, D is TRBD1 (6 bases). The V end lost 0 bases, the J end lost 2 bases, and 14 bases lay between the germline ends. Germline CDR1 MNHNY, CDR2 SVGAGI (reference sequence). This CDR3 is 16 amino acids long. The CDR3 nucleotides read TGTGCCAGCAGTTACTCGAGTCAGGGGTACACCTACGAGCAGTACTTC. Translated, it gives CASSYSSQGYTYEQYF.

At least ten counts were recorded for this clonotype. The chain joins TRBV3-1 to TRBJ2-1; D possibly uses TRBD1 or TRBD2 (5 bases each). CDR3 length: 17 amino acids. V lost 4 bases, J lost 7 bases, and 23 bases lay in between. CDR1 LGHDT and CDR2 YNNKEL come from the germline V gene (reference sequence). The CDR3 DNA follows: TGTGCCAGCAGCCCGAGGATCAGGGAGACCGGGTGGAATGAGCAGTTCTTC. Encoded protein: CASSPRIRETGWNEQFF.

This clonotype has a count of ten or more. This chain uses TRBV6-1 with TRBJ1-1; D is unresolved. Trimming took off 6 bases at V and 1 base at J, with 12 bases between the two ends. CDR3 size: 14 residues. CDR1 is MNHNS, CDR2 SASEGT, per germline. The CDR3 DNA reads as TGTGCCAGCAGCCGCCCCGACTGGAACACTGAAGCTTTCTTT. Its protein is CASSRPDWNTEAFF.

This clonotype was seen more than once but under ten times. The CDR3 coding sequence is TGTGCCAGCAGTTACTCGTTAAAAAGCTCTGGGGCCAACGTCCTGACTTTC. This codes for CASSYSLKSSGANVLTF. The genes are TRBV6-6 and TRBJ2-6, with no clear D. This CDR3 contains 17 residues. CDR1 is MNHNY and CDR2 is SVGAGI in the germline V gene (reference sequence). Trimming stripped 0 bases from V and 0 bases from J, with 9 bases between.

This clonotype was detected ten times or more. The gene calls are TRBV28 and TRBJ2-1; 14 bases are shared with TRBD2. The CDR3 spans 16 residues. V lost 7 bases to trimming and J lost 9 bases; unmatched junction nucleotides: 11. Germline loops: CDR1 MDHEN, CDR2 SYDVKM. CDR3 in amino acids: CASTGKGLAGEGEQFF. CDR3 sequence (DNA): TGTGCCAGCACCGGAAAGGGACTAGCGGGAGAGGGTGAGCAGTTCTTC.

The V gene is TRBV6-2 or TRBV6-3, the J gene TRBJ2-3; 16 bases are shared with TRBD2. This CDR3 region has 18 residues. J gave up 2 bases and V 6 bases, and 8 bases lay outside the gene matches. Per germline, CDR1 MNHEY and CDR2 SVGEGT. Here the CDR3 reads CASRKGLAGGPNTDTQYF. CDR3 in DNA: TGTGCCAGCAGGAAGGGACTAGCGGGAGGGCCTAACACAGATACGCAGTATTTT.

This clonotype showed up many times. The chain links TRBV19 to TRBJ2-5, with D perhaps TRBD1 (6 bases). V was trimmed by 4 bases and J by 1 base, leaving 10 bases between them. From germline, CDR1 is LNHDA and CDR2 SQIVND (reference sequence). This CDR3 spans 14 amino acids. The CDR3 DNA is TGTGCCAGTAGTAGAGACAGGAGCCAAGAGACCCAGTACTTC. Its protein product is CASSRDRSQETQYF.

This clonotype was seen a few times. The chain combines TRBV27 with TRBJ2-7, with D perhaps TRBD2 (5 bases). This CDR3 is 14 amino acids long. V was shortened by 2 bases and J by 0 bases, with 8 bases between the two germline ends. Germline-derived CDR1 and CDR2 are MNHEY and SMNVEV (reference sequence). Here the CDR3 reads CASSLRGFSYEQYF. The CDR3 region has the DNA TGTGCCAGCAGTTTAAGAGGGTTCTCCTACGAGCAGTACTTC.

This clonotype was observed at least ten times. The chain recombines TRBV12-3 or TRBV12-4 with TRBJ1-2; the D gene is possibly TRBD1 (6 bases). V shed 5 bases and J shed 0 bases, with 16 bases lying between them. The CDR3 runs to 16 residues. The CDR3: CASSLQGSISNYGYTF. CDR3 coding DNA: TGTGCCAGCAGTCTACAGGGTTCAATATCTAACTATGGCTACACCTTC.

This clonotype came up a few times. This sequence may be a read error, since a much larger clone differs from it by one base. This chain connects TRBV5-1 to TRBJ2-7, with D possibly TRBD1 on 6 matching bases. The V end lost 0 bases, the J end lost 5 bases, and 12 bases lay between the germline ends. The CDR3 length is 14 residues. In germline, CDR1 is SGHRS, CDR2 YFSETQ. The DNA of the CDR3 is TGCGCCAGCAGCTTGGCCTACAGGGAGCACGAGCAGTACTTC. Protein: CASSLAYREHEQYF. Filled out from reference TRBV5-1 and TRBJ2-7, the complete variable domain reads KAGVTQTPRYLIKTRGQQVTLSCSPISGHRSVSWYQQTPGQGLQFLFEYFSETQRNKGNFPGRFSGRQFSNSRSEMNVSTLELGDSALYLCASSLAYREHEQYFGPGTRLTVT.

In this sample, this clonotype turned up many times. This rearrangement joins TRBV9 to TRBJ2-7, with 7 bases fitting TRBD2. Germline assignment: CDR1 SGDLS and CDR2 YYNGEE. Trimming at V came to 3 bases and at J to 0 bases, leaving 3 bases not matched to a gene. The CDR3 runs to 14 residues. CDR3 DNA: TGTGCCAGCAGCGCCCGGACTAGCTCCTACGAGCAGTACTTC. It codes for CASSARTSSYEQYF.

The CDR3 bases are TGTGCCAGCAGTTTACGTGAGCGGGGTGAGCAGTTCTTC. Translated, it gives CASSLRERGEQFF. The gene calls are TRBV12-3 or TRBV12-4 and TRBJ2-1; 7 bases agree with TRBD2. There are 13 residues in the CDR3. V was pared by 2 bases and J by 9 bases, with 4 bases of the junction left unmatched.

This chain joins TRBV20-1 and TRBJ2-5; TRBD2 matches 15 bases. This CDR3 is built from 16 residues. Looked up from germline, CDR1 is DFQATT and CDR2 is SNEGSKA (reference sequence). With V trimmed by 3 bases and J by 7 bases, 9 bases remained unmatched. CDR3 loop: CSASEGLAGGSGTQYF. In nucleotides, the CDR3 is TGCAGTGCTAGTGAGGGACTAGCGGGGGGCTCTGGGACCCAGTACTTC.

This clonotype was counted only a few times. A much more abundant neighbour one base away suggests this may be a read error. The gene calls are TRBV3-1 and TRBJ2-3; D tentatively fits TRBD1 or TRBD2 (5 bases each). Germline V gene data show CDR1 as LGHDT and CDR2 as YNNKEL (reference sequence). The CDR3 consists of 16 residues. The V end was cut by 1 base, the J end by 5 bases, with 16 bases between. This chain's CDR3 is CASSQVGAPTLDTQYF. The CDR3 DNA sequence: TGTGCCAGCAGCCAAGTCGGGGCGCCGACGTTAGATACGCAGTATTTT.

This clonotype has at least ten counts. This chain links TRBV11-2 with TRBJ2-1; possibly TRBD1 or TRBD2 for D (5 bases each). This CDR3 is 15 amino acids long. Germline CDR1 and CDR2: SGHAT and FQNNGV. Between the trimmed V and J ends, which lost 6 bases and 8 bases, there was a span of 20 bases. The CDR3 sequence: CASRHERTLGDEQFF. The CDR3 bases are TGTGCCAGCAGGCACGAAAGGACTTTAGGGGATGAGCAGTTCTTC.

This clonotype was counted many times. This chain uses TRBV28 with TRBJ2-7; 8 nucleotides agree with TRBD2. Germline V lookup: CDR1 MDHEN, CDR2 SYDVKM. Trimming at V came to 6 bases and at J to 3 bases, leaving 16 bases not matched to a gene. The CDR3 has 17 residues. CDR3 nucleotides: TGTGCCAGCAGGAGTCACTCGAATGCGGGAGGACTCTACGAGCAGTACTTC. Encoded protein: CASRSHSNAGGLYEQYF.

Ten or more counts support this clonotype. The rearrangement links TRBV28 to TRBJ2-7, with 11 bases fitting TRBD2. Germline CDR1 and CDR2: MDHEN and SYDVKM. The ends lost 7 bases at V and 5 bases at J; junction bases unmatched: 10. CDR3 length equals 15 residues. The CDR3 reads CASTPLAGAWDEQYF. The CDR3 DNA reads as TGTGCCAGCACTCCACTAGCGGGAGCCTGGGACGAGCAGTACTTC.

This clonotype was observed many times. The chain joins TRBV28 to TRBJ2-1; D remains ambiguous. CDR3 length: 12 amino acids. Germline CDR1 and CDR2: MDHEN and SYDVKM. V lost 5 bases and J lost 8, with 10 bases in between. The CDR3 sequence is CASSGRMDEQFF. The DNA for the CDR3 is TGTGCCAGCAGTGGTCGTATGGATGAGCAGTTCTTC.

This clonotype was counted many times. This sequence joins TRBV5-1 and TRBJ2-7; D uncertain. The CDR3 loop spans 13 amino acids. V was clipped by 2 bases and J by 3 bases, with 9 bases between them. Germline V lookup: CDR1 SGHRS, CDR2 YFSETQ. The DNA of the CDR3 is TGCGCCAGCAGCTTATTAGGAAACTACGAGCAGTACTTC. Translating it yields CASSLLGNYEQYF.

This clonotype was counted a few times. The V call is TRBV6-1, the J call TRBJ2-3, with TRBD2 matching 7 bases. The CDR3 has 14 residues. From germline, CDR1 is MNHNS and CDR2 SASEGT. V was clipped by 7 bases and J by 4 bases; unmatched bases: 8. The CDR3, as DNA: TGTGCCAGCACCACGGCGGGAGAGGCAGATACGCAGTATTTT. Translated, it gives CASTTAGEADTQYF.

This clonotype appeared many times. The chain carries TRBV5-1 and TRBJ2-7; D possibly uses TRBD1 or TRBD2 (5 bases each). This CDR3 has 15 residues. V dropped 0 bases and J dropped 1 base, with 11 bases sitting between them. Germline V lookup: CDR1 SGHRS, CDR2 YFSETQ. The CDR3 here is CASSLAPGPSYEQYF. CDR3 nucleotide sequence: TGCGCCAGCAGCTTGGCACCGGGACCATCCTACGAGCAGTACTTC. Full variable domain (rest looked up from reference TRBV5-1 and TRBJ2-7): KAGVTQTPRYLIKTRGQQVTLSCSPISGHRSVSWYQQTPGQGLQFLFEYFSETQRNKGNFPGRFSGRQFSNSRSEMNVSTLELGDSALYLCASSLAPGPSYEQYFGPGTRLTVT.

This clonotype was recorded many times. The V gene is TRBV11-2, the J gene TRBJ2-7; 9 nucleotides match TRBD2. Germline CDR1 reads SGHAT; CDR2 reads FQNNGV. The CDR3 runs to 15 residues. The ends lost 3 bases at V and 3 bases at J; junction bases unmatched: 6. The CDR3 is CASSFSGSRGYEQYF. The DNA of the CDR3 is TGTGCCAGCAGCTTTAGCGGGAGTAGAGGCTACGAGCAGTACTTC.

This clonotype has a count of ten or more. The chain employs TRBV11-2 and TRBJ2-7; D is uncertain. Trimming stripped 1 base from V and 6 bases from J, with 10 bases between. Germline-derived CDR1 and CDR2 are SGHAT and FQNNGV. The CDR3 has 13 amino acids. CDR3 coding DNA: TGTGCCAGCAGCTTAGTTAAGGGTACCGAGCAGTACTTC. Its translation: CASSLVKGTEQYF.

In its sample, this clonotype was seen many times. The chain is built from TRBV28 and TRBJ2-2, with D uncertain. The V gene lost 5 bases and the J gene lost 1 base, with 14 bases spanning the gap. The CDR3 extends over 16 amino acids. Germline assignment: CDR1 MDHEN and CDR2 SYDVKM. Here the CDR3 DNA reads TGTGCCAGCAGTCCCGGCCCAAAGGGGAACACCGGGGAGCTGTTTTTT. Translated, it gives CASSPGPKGNTGELFF.